This T cell receptor beta chain appears in the sequencing data of a study of somatic mutations in cytotoxic T cells in rheumatoid arthritis. Study details: Purity of nearly 100% was reached when some V beta antibody-stained T-cell populations were flow-sorted, including V beta1+ cells sequenced for TCRB. Study results and caveats: The top CD8+ clone topped 20% of CD8+ cells in about an eighth of the roughly 60 patients.

This clone was picked up one time. The antigen is not known. Germline CDR1 and CDR2: SGHNT and YYREEE (reference sequence). With V trimmed by 10 bases and J by 1 base, 8 bases remained unmatched. This CDR3 has 13 residues. Methods used by the authors: Expanded CD8+ clones from patients, those larger than 1%, seldom had a match among published virus-specific TCRB sequences. Data came from immunoSEQ multiplex PCR; TCRdb stores just in-frame clones and leaves some out. That table gives V, J and clone size, and the DNA gave D and trimming. The sample records some 19,000 clones, about four fifths being singletons.

The source of this sequence is a young man with rheumatoid arthritis. Specimen: CD8+ T cells sorted from blood. The J gene is TRBJ2-7, the V gene TRBV5-4; 7 positions match TRBD2. As DNA, the CDR3 is TGTGCCGGCGCGCTGGGGGGGTCCTACGAGCAGTACTTC. This gives the protein CAGALGGSYEQYF.